This TCR beta chain was observed in a study of control samples from healthy donors and cancer patients. The length of the CDR3 is 15 residues. Trimming shortened V by 7 bases and J by 4 bases, and 17 bases separated the two germline ends. CDR1 LNHDA and CDR2 SQIVND come from the germline V gene (reference sequence). Sequenced by immunoSEQ multiplex PCR; TCRdb stores in-frame clones only, minus some. The sample holds roughly 170,000 clones; around 90% are singletons and the top ten take 2%. Sample: blood. The TCR sequence derives from a woman in her 40s in good health. The J gene is TRBJ1-5, the V gene TRBV19; D is perhaps TRBD1 (5 bases). CDR3 residues: CASITSGQVNQPQHF. The CDR3, as DNA: TGTGCCAGTATCACCTCAGGGCAGGTAAATCAGCCCCAGCATTTT.